The clone carrying this T cell receptor beta chain was observed once. The sample is drawn from a study of blood T cell repertoires in COVID-19. About the research overall: The samples span acute and convalescent COVID-19 from the United States, Italy and Spain. PBMCs, B-cell-depleted T cells, or T cells provided the cDNA or gDNA that made up the material.

Original handling: Estimation of nucleated cell counts was performed using reference gene primer amplification. Some clones are missing from TCRdb's copy, which holds only in-frame ones; the method was immunoSEQ multiplex PCR. That table furnishes V, J and clone size, whereas the DNA furnished D and trimming. This repertoire shows 200,000 to 250,000 clones, 75% to 85% found once; its top ten account for 9.5% to 15%. V shed 6 bases, J shed 6 bases, and the junction held 4 bases outside the gene matches. The CDR3 is made up of 15 amino acids. The germline V gene has CDR1 SNHLY and CDR2 FYNNEI. The receptor was derived from a human donor in a cohort sampled during active COVID-19. The sample taken for sequencing was peripheral blood. This chain links TRBV2 with TRBJ2-2; TRBD2 matches at 13 bases. Here the CDR3 DNA reads TGTGCCAGCAGAGCCACTAGCGGGAGGGCCGGGGAGCTGTTTTTT. Translated: CASRATSGRAGELFF.